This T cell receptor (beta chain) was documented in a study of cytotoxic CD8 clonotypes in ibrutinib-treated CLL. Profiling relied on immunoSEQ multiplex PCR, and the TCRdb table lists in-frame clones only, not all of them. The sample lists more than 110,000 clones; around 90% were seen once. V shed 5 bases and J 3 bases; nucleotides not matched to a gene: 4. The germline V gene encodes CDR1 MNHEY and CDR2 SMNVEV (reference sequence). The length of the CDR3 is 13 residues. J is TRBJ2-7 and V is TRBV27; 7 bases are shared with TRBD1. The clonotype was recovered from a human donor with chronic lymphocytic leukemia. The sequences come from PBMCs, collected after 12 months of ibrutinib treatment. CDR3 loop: CASSPRQGYEQYF. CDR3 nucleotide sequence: TGTGCCAGCAGTCCGCGACAGGGCTACGAGCAGTACTTC.